These 21 T cell receptor beta chains share one sample of origin, sequenced in a study of Ad26.COV2.S vaccination and SARS-CoV-2 variants. The data were produced by immunoSEQ multiplex PCR, yet TCRdb's version contains in-frame clones alone and is incomplete. The sample carries approximately 350,000 clones, approximately 83% recorded once. Treatment indicated: some 20 received Ad26.COV2.S at low or high dose, single or two shots; several received placebo; per-sample allocation not given. Repertoires come from day 63 after the first vaccine or placebo injection. The specimen comprised peripheral blood, sampled in a trial of Ad26.COV2.S vaccine versus placebo. Every receptor here comes from a person between 18 and 59 years old who received the Ad26.COV2.S COVID-19 vaccine or a placebo.

This clone was found a few times. The sample contains more than one DNA sequence encoding this CDR3. The V call is TRBV5-1, the J call TRBJ2-2; D is possibly TRBD1 or TRBD2 (5 bases each). With 0 bases removed from V and 6 bases from J, the gap between germline ends came to 6 bases. This CDR3 contains 13 residues. CDR1 SGHRS and CDR2 YFSETQ come from the germline V gene. The CDR3 coding sequence is TGCGCCAGCAGCTTGGGAGGGGCCGGGGAGCTGTTTTTT. Encoded protein: CASSLGGAGELFF.

The chain is built from TRBV6-1 and TRBJ2-6; D is uncertain. CDR3 size: 16 residues. Deletions cut 2 bases from V and 0 bases from J, with 8 bases between. CDR1 and CDR2 (germline): MNHNS, SASEGT. CDR3 DNA: TGTGCCAGCAGTGAAACAGCGACCTCTGGGGCCAACGTCCTGACTTTC. Translating it yields CASSETATSGANVLTF.

The V gene is TRBV24-1, the J gene TRBJ2-2; no clear D. With 3 bases removed from V and 7 bases from J, the gap between germline ends came to 11 bases. The CDR3 covers 14 residues. Germline V gives CDR1 KGHDR, CDR2 SFDVKD. CDR3 residues: CATSDSSPRGELFF. In nucleotides, the CDR3 is TGTGCCACCAGTGATAGCTCCCCGCGCGGGGAGCTGTTTTTT.

Concerning this clone: Other DNA variants within this sample encode the same CDR3. The J gene is TRBJ2-3, the V gene TRBV3-1 (or the pseudogene TRBV3-2), with 10 bases fitting TRBD2. The V gene's germline CDR1 is LGHDT and CDR2 YNNKEL (reference sequence). The CDR3 loop spans 16 amino acids. The V segment lost 2 bases and the J segment 2 bases; nucleotides outside the gene matches: 4. CDR3 coding DNA: TGTGCCAGCAGCCAACGGACTAGCGGTTACACAGATACGCAGTATTTT. The encoded protein is CASSQRTSGYTDTQYF.

The sample holds a few counts of this clone. The chain joins TRBV6-5 to TRBJ2-7; D remains unclear. The CDR3 sequence is 14 residues long. The germline CDR1 and CDR2 sequences are MNHEY and SVGAGI. Trimming took off 6 bases at V and 4 bases at J, with 16 bases between the two ends. In nucleotides, the CDR3 is TGTGCCAGCAGAGGCGGAGAGGTGGGGTACGAGCAGTACTTC. Translated, it gives CASRGGEVGYEQYF.

CDR3 residues: CASSSRDRVGEQYF. The CDR3 DNA reads TGTGCCAGCAGCTCCCGGGACAGGGTGGGCGAGCAGTACTTC. The rearrangement uses TRBV5-4 and TRBJ2-7, with 9 bases fitting TRBD1. CDR1 and CDR2 (germline): SGHNT, YYREEE (reference sequence). With V trimmed by 3 bases and J by 6 bases, 7 bases remained unmatched. This CDR3 is built from 14 residues.

The chain has TRBV25-1 and TRBJ2-7; 7 bases line up with TRBD1. Trimming at V came to 2 bases and at J to 2 bases, leaving 6 bases not matched to a gene. Germline V gene data show CDR1 as MGHDK and CDR2 as SYGVNS. The length of the CDR3 is 15 residues. CDR3 sequence: CASSERGQPPYEQYF. In DNA form, the CDR3 reads TGTGCCAGCAGTGAAAGGGGACAGCCACCCTACGAGCAGTACTTC.

This chain joins TRBV7-8 and TRBJ2-5, with D possibly being TRBD2 (6 bases). This CDR3 has 16 amino acids. V lost 4 bases and J 5 bases, leaving 20 bases between the germline ends. Looked up from germline, CDR1 is SGHVS and CDR2 is FQNEAQ. The DNA of the CDR3 is TGTGCCAGCAGCTCTTACTGGCGGGGCGCCGGGGAGACCCAGTACTTC. It codes for CASSSYWRGAGETQYF. The variable domain in full, completed from reference TRBV7-8 and TRBJ2-5, reads GAGVSQSPRYKVAKRGQDVALRCDPISGHVSLFWYQQALGQGPEFLTYFQNEAQLDKSGLPSDRFFAERPEGSVSTLKIQRTQQEDSAVYLCASSSYWRGAGETQYFGPGTRLLVL.

The genes are TRBV9 and TRBJ2-7; 12 nucleotides match TRBD1. CDR3 size: 15 residues. Germline V gene sequence: CDR1 SGDLS, CDR2 YYNGEE. The V and J ends lost 5 bases and 6 bases, in that order; junction bases with no gene match: 9. CDR3 residues: CASSESGQGAFEQYF. The CDR3 DNA reads TGTGCCAGCAGTGAGTCGGGACAGGGGGCGTTCGAGCAGTACTTC.

The V call is TRBV24-1, the J call TRBJ2-1; D ambiguous. Trimming removed 11 bases at V and 9 bases at J, with 19 bases between. The CDR3 length is 13 residues. Per germline, CDR1 KGHDR and CDR2 SFDVKD. CDR3 sequence: CASSKVAMGEQFF. The CDR3 bases are TGTGCCAGCTCTAAGGTAGCAATGGGTGAGCAGTTCTTC.

The chain joins TRBV7-9 to TRBJ2-5; D gene uncertain. Germline values: CDR1 SEHNR, CDR2 FQNEAQ (reference sequence). Trimming removed 1 base at V and 3 bases at J, with 12 bases between. This CDR3 is built from 15 residues. Here the CDR3 DNA reads TGTGCCAGCAGCTTAGGTGGGCCCCTAGAAGAGACCCAGTACTTC. Translated, it gives CASSLGGPLEETQYF.

The CDR3 DNA reads TGTGCCAGTAGTATATTAACCAACACCGGGGAGCTGTTTTTT. Amino acids: CASSILTNTGELFF. V and J are TRBV19 and TRBJ2-2; unclear D gene. The CDR3 is made up of 14 amino acids. V was shortened by 2 bases and J by 2 bases, with 6 bases between the two germline ends. Germline V gene sequence: CDR1 LNHDA, CDR2 SQIVND (reference sequence).

The chain links TRBV5-6 to TRBJ1-2, with a tentative D call TRBD1 (6 bases). The CDR3 is 13 residues long. Germline lookup yields CDR1 SGHDT and CDR2 YYEEEE. V lost 3 bases and J 4 bases, leaving 10 bases between the germline ends. The CDR3 region is CASSSQDSYGYTF. The CDR3 coding sequence is TGTGCCAGCAGCTCTCAGGACAGCTATGGCTACACCTTC.

The chain combines TRBV12-3 or TRBV12-4 with TRBJ2-6, with 8 bases lining up with TRBD1. CDR3 size: 12 residues. J was trimmed by 15 bases and V by 5 bases; bases with no gene match: 6. The CDR3 loop is CASSRQGNDLTF. The CDR3, as DNA: TGTGCCAGCAGTCGACAGGGGAATGACCTGACTTTC.

The chain couples TRBV5-1 to TRBJ1-1; 11 bases are a match to TRBD1. Germline assignment: CDR1 SGHRS and CDR2 YFSETQ. V shed 4 bases and J 8 bases; nucleotides not matched to a gene: 7. The CDR3 length is 14 residues. DNA for the CDR3: TGCGCCAGCAGCCAAGGGACAGGGGGAAAGGAAGCTTTCTTT. The encoded protein is CASSQGTGGKEAFF.

The V gene is TRBV29-1, the J gene TRBJ2-2, with TRBD2 matching 7 bases. Germline values: CDR1 SQVTM, CDR2 ANQGSEA. The CDR3 sequence is 15 residues long. Unmatched junction bases numbered 11, after V lost 6 bases and J lost 4 bases. In nucleotides, the CDR3 is TGCAGCGTCGGGGGGTCAGGTTCCAGCACCGGGGAGCTGTTTTTT. It yields the protein CSVGGSGSSTGELFF.

About this clone itself: The sample has other DNA sequences that encode this CDR3 too. The rearrangement uses TRBV7-9 and TRBJ2-7; 9 nucleotides line up with TRBD2. Losses at the gene ends were 0 bases for V and 5 bases for J; bases not matched to a gene: 5. The CDR3 spans 15 residues. The V gene's germline CDR1 is SEHNR and CDR2 FQNEAQ (reference sequence). The CDR3 loop is CASSLASGRTHEQYF. In DNA, the CDR3 is TGTGCCAGCAGCTTAGCCAGCGGGAGGACCCACGAGCAGTACTTC.

The chain combines TRBV20-1 with TRBJ1-2; D is possibly TRBD1 (5 bases). Trimming removed 3 bases at V and 8 bases at J, with 13 bases between. Germline-derived CDR1 and CDR2 are DFQATT and SNEGSKA (reference sequence). The CDR3 has 12 residues. The CDR3 loop reads CSASIEGNGYTF. In DNA, the CDR3 is TGCAGTGCTAGTATCGAGGGGAACGGCTACACCTTC.

The V and J genes are TRBV19 and TRBJ1-1; D is unclear. Germline V gene lookup returns CDR1 LNHDA and CDR2 SQIVND (reference sequence). Trimming shortened V by 11 bases and J by 4 bases, and 20 bases separated the two germline ends. The CDR3 loop spans 14 amino acids. The CDR3 sequence: CASRPGNGPTEAFF. The CDR3, as DNA: TGTGCCTCCCGACCAGGTAACGGTCCCACTGAAGCTTTCTTT.

The chain carries TRBV19 and TRBJ1-2, with TRBD1 matching 7 bases. The trim removed 6 bases at V and 0 bases at J, leaving 7 bases unmatched. In germline, CDR1 is LNHDA, CDR2 SQIVND (reference sequence). The CDR3 contains 15 residues. The CDR3 region has the DNA TGTGCCAGTAGCCCGGACAGGCCGTCTAACTATGGCTACACCTTC. Translating it yields CASSPDRPSNYGYTF.

This chain uses TRBV4-3 with TRBJ1-4; D call uncertain. The V end was cut by 1 base, the J end by 6 bases, with 9 bases between. The germline gives CDR1 LGHNA, CDR2 YSLEER. The CDR3 spans 14 residues. CDR3 amino acids: CASSQGYGDEKLFF. CDR3 bases: TGCGCCAGCAGCCAAGGGTACGGGGATGAAAAACTGTTTTTT.